This TCR beta chain was retrieved from a study of T cells in Graves' hyperthyroidism and ophthalmopathy. Study-wide context: Peripheral blood was drawn at first diagnosis, prior to all treatment. Whole-study findings and limits: Using 13 V-J features, a model discriminated ophthalmopathy from stable hyperthyroidism.

With V trimmed by 7 bases and J by 5 bases, 11 bases remained unmatched. The CDR3 has 15 amino acids. Germline V CDR1 and CDR2: SGHDT, YYEEEE. The TCR beta CDR3 regions underwent amplification using RNA transcripts as the source. HTBI primers drove first-round RT-PCR of the TCR CDR3. TCRdb fed the multiplex PCR reads into MiXCR, producing one record per CDR3 protein. Seen here are about 290,000 distinct CDR3 sequences, roughly 18% observed once, and the top ten hold 35% to 45%. Together with thyroid ultrasound, orbital computed tomography, serum thyroxine and TRAb, clinical symptoms were used for diagnoses. This clonotype was observed a single time. Its antigen remains unidentified.

The chain uses TRBV5-6 and TRBJ2-3; the match to TRBD1 covers 9 bases. The sequenced sample consisted of blood. This TCR derives from a man between 50 and 59 years old with Graves' ophthalmopathy. CDR3 sequence: CASSHGTGRIDTQYF. In DNA, the CDR3 is TGTGCCAGCTCCCACGGGACAGGGAGGATAGATACGCAGTATTTT.